These T cell receptor beta chains were read from a single sample in a study of beta chain features in type 1 diabetes. The assay was immunoSEQ multiplex PCR, and TCRdb's table has in-frame clones only and misses some. This table has approximately 150,000 clones, about 10% appearing once. The sample consisted of central memory CD4+ T cells from blood. All receptors come from a man aged 30 to 39 with type 1 diabetes. CDR3s include the opening cysteine and the closing phenylalanine or tryptophan. Size values are once, few and many counts, or a class for expanded clones, and some rows have none.

>TRBJ1-2|-|TRBV2
CATGQAYGYTF
>TRBJ2-7|-|TRBV11-2
CASSLDQAGYEQYF
>TRBJ2-7|-|TRBV2
CASSRDRDGEQYF
>TRBJ2-1|-|TRBV2
CASIGTSGTNEQFF
>TRBJ2-5|many|TRBV11-1
CASSLSGGYQETQYF
>TRBJ1-5|few|TRBV5-1
CASSFEGGGQPQHF
>TRBJ2-3|-|TRBV28
CASNARGFLTDTQYF
>TRBJ1-2|-|TRBV7-3
CASSPTGGAGYGYTF
>TRBJ1-5|-|TRBV30
CAWSVQNGQPQHF
>TRBJ2-1|few|TRBV4-1
CASRSLAGGLYNEQFF
>TRBJ2-5|few|TRBV7-9
CASSQAGAETQYF
>TRBJ1-4|few|TRBV7-8
CASSPRDRVGEKLFF
>TRBJ2-5|-|TRBV5-1
CASSLFIQETQYF
>TRBJ1-2|few|TRBV7-6
CASSLALTGGGGYTF
>TRBJ1-2|few|TRBV30
CAWSGNRGDYGYTF
>TRBJ1-2|few|TRBV27
CASSLSSFPHGYTF
>TRBJ1-5|-|TRBV5-1
CASSLQGFSNQPQHF
>TRBJ1-5|few|TRBV5-1
CASSFFEGEGNQPQHF
>TRBJ2-1|few|TRBV7-8
CASSLTLAGRHNEQFF
>TRBJ1-2|few|TRBV25-1
CASSEEGQSGYTF
>TRBJ1-6|few|TRBV2
CASSDRSRSSPLHF
>TRBJ2-5|-|TRBV6-1
CASGRAGGETQYF
>TRBJ2-7|-|TRBV30
CAWSTGTGDKQYF
>TRBJ2-3|-|TRBV11-2
CASSYLAGSTDTQYF
>TRBJ2-7|-|TRBV28
CASTLSGTYEQYF
>TRBJ2-1|-|TRBV9
CASSVAGGGGGTQNEQFF
>TRBJ1-4|few|TRBV19
CASIGGATNEKLFF
>TRBJ2-2|few|TRBV5-1
CASTSGTGGTGELFF
>TRBJ1-2|-|TRBV5-1
CASSLEVGYYGYTF